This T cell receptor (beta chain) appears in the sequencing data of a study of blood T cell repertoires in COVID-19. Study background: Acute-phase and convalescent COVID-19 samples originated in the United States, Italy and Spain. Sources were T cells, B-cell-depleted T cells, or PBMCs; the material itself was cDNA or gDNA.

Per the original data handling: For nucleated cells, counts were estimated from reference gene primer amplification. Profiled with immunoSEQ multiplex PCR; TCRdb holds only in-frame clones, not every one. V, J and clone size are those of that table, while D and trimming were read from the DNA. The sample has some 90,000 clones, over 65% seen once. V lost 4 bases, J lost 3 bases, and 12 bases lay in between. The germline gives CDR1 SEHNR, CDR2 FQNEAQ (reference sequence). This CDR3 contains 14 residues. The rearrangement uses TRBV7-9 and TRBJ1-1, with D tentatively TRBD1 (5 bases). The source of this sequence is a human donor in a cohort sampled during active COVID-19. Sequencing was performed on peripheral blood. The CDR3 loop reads CASSSMGGHTEAFF. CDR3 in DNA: TGTGCCAGCAGCTCCATGGGGGGACACACTGAAGCTTTCTTT.